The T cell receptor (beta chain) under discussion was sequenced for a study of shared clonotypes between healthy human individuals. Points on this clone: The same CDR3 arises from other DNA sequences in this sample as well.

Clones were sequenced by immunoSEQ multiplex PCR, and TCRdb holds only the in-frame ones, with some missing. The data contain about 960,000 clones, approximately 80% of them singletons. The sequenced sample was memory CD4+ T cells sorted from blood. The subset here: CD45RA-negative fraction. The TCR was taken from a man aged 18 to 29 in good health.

CDR3 sequence: CASSIQSVSGELFF. The CDR3 bases are TGTGCCAGCAGCATCCAAAGTGTTTCCGGGGAGCTGTTTTTT. The rearrangement uses TRBV9 and TRBJ2-2; no firm D call. The CDR3 is 14 residues long. Germline V lookup: CDR1 SGDLS, CDR2 YYNGEE. The V and J ends lost 4 bases and 6 bases respectively, with 13 bases between them.